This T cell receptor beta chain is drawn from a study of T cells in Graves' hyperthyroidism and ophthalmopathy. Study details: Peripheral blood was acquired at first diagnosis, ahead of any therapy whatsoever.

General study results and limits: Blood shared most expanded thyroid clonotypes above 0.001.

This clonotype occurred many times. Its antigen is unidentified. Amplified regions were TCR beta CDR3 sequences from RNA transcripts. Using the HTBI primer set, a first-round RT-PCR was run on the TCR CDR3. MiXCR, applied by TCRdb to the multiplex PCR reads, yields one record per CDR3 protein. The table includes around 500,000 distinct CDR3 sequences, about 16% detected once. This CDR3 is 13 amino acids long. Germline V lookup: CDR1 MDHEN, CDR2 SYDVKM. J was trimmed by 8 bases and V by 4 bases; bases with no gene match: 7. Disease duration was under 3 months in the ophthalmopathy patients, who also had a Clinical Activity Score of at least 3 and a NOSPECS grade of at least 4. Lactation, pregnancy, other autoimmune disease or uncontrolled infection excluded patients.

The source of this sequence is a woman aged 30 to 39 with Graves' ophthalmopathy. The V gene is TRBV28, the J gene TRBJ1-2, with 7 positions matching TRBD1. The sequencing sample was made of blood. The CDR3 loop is CASSSEGATGYTF. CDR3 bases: TGTGCCAGCAGTTCGGAGGGGGCAACGGGCTACACCTTC.